The entry below describes one T cell receptor beta chain. The target antigen is unknown. This record belongs to a study of cytomegalovirus exposure and HLA in healthy donors. On the study more broadly: From donors who were HLA-typed, an early data release held 75 million to 85 million unique TCRs. Study-level findings and limits: Earlier analysis looked at TCR beta V segments, and most were productive about 90% or about 30% of the time.

The study ran its PCR with 60 Vbeta and 13 Jbeta primers. The data were produced by immunoSEQ multiplex PCR, yet TCRdb's version contains in-frame clones alone and is incomplete. Among fewer than 250,000 clones listed, 65% to 85% were seen once. CDR1 is SGHTA and CDR2 is FQGNSA in the germline V gene. The CDR3 sequence is 16 residues long. V gave up 2 bases and J gave up 2 bases, with 16 bases separating them. V usage is TRBV7-2 and J usage is TRBJ2-7; D perhaps matches TRBD1 (6 bases). Sequencing was carried out using PBMCs. The receptor was isolated from a man aged 30 to 45 in good health and CMV-seronegative. The CDR3 spells CASSLTDYPGAYEQYF. CDR3 nucleotides: TGTGCCAGCAGCTTAACAGACTACCCAGGGGCCTACGAGCAGTACTTC.